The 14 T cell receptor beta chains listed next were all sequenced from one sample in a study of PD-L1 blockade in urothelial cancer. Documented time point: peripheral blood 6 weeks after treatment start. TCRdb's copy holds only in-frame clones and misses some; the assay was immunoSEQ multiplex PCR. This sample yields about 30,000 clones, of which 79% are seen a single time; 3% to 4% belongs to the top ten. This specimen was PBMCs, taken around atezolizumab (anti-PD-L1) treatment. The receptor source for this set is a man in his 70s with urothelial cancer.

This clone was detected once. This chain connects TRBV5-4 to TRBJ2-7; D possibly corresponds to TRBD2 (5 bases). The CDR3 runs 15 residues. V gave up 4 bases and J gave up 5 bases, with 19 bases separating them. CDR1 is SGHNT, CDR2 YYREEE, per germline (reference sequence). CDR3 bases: TGTGCCAGCAGCCCGTGGACGGACTCACGGAACGAGCAGTACTTC. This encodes CASSPWTDSRNEQYF.

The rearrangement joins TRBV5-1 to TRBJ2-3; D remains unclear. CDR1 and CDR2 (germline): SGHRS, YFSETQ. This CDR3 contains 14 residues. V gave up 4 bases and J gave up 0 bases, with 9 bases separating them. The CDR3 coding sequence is TGCGCCAGCAGCCCTGGCCCCAGCACAGATACGCAGTATTTT. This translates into CASSPGPSTDTQYF.

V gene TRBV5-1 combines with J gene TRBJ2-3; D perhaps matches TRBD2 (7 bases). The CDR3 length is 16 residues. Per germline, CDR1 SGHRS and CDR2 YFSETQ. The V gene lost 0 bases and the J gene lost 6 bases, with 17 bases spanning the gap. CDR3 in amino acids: CASSLEAAGASDTQYF. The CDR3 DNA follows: TGCGCCAGCAGCTTGGAGGCCGCGGGGGCGTCCGATACGCAGTATTTT.

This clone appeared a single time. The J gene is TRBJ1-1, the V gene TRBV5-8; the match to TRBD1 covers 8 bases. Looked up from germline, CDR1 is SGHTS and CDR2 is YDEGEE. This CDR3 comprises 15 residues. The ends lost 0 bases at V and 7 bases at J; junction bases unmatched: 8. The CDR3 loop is CASSLDTGGHVEAFF. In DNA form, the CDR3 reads TGTGCCAGCAGCTTGGATACAGGGGGACATGTTGAAGCTTTCTTT.

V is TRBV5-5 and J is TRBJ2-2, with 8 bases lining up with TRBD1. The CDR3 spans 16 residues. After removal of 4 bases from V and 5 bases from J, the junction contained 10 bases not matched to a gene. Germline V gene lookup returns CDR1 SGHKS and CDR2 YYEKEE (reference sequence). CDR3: CASSPRVNRGTGELFF. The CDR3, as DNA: TGTGCCAGCAGCCCCCGGGTCAACAGGGGGACCGGGGAGCTGTTTTTT.

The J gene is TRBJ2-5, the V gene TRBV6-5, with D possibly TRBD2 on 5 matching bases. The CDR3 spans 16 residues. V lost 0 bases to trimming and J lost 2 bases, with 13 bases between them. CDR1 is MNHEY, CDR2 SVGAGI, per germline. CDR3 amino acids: CASSYSGVGRQETQYF. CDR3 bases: TGTGCCAGCAGTTACTCCGGAGTTGGGAGACAAGAGACCCAGTACTTC.

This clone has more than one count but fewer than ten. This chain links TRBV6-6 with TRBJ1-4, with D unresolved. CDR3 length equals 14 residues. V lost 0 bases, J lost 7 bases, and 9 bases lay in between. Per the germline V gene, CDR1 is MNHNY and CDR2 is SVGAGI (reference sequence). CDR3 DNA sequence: TGTGCCAGCAGTTACTCACAGAGTCGTGAAAAACTGTTTTTT. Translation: CASSYSQSREKLFF.

CDR3: CAIPRNRLGDTGELFF. The CDR3 coding sequence is TGTGCCATCCCGCGTAATCGACTAGGCGACACCGGGGAGCTGTTTTTT. This rearrangement joins TRBV5-4 to TRBJ2-2; D perhaps matches TRBD2 (6 bases). CDR1 is SGHNT, CDR2 YYREEE, per germline (reference sequence). Trimming removed 9 bases at V and 3 bases at J, with 21 bases between. The CDR3 consists of 16 residues.

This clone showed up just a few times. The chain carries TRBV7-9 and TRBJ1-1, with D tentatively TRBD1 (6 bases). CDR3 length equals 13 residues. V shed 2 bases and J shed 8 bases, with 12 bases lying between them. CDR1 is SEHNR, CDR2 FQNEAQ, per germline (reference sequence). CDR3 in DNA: TGTGCCAGCAGCTTAATGGGGGCGTCCGAAGCTTTCTTT. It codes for CASSLMGASEAFF.

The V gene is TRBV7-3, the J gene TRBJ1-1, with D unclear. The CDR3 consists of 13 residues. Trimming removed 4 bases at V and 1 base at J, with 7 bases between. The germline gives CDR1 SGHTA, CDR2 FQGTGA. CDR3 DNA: TGTGCCAGCAGCTCCCAAAAGAACACTGAAGCTTTCTTT. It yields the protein CASSSQKNTEAFF.

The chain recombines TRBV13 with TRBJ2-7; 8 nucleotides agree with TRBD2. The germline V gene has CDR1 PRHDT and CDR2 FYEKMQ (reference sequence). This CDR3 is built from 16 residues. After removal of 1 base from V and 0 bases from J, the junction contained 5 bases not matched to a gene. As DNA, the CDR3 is TGTGCCAGCAGCTTAGCCGGGGGGGCCCCCTCCTACGAGCAGTACTTC. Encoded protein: CASSLAGGAPSYEQYF.

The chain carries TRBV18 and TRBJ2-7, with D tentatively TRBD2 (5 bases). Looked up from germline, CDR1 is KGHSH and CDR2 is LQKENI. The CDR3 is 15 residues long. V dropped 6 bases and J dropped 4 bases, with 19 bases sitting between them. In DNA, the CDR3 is TGTGCCAGCTCCCGGGGTTCGGGCGAGGAATACGAGCAGTACTTC. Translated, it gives CASSRGSGEEYEQYF.

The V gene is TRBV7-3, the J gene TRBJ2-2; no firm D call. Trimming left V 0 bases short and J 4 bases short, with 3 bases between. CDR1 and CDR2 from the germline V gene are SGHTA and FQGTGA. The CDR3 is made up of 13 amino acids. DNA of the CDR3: TGTGCCAGCAGCTTAACCGGCACCGGGGAGCTGTTTTTT. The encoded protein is CASSLTGTGELFF.

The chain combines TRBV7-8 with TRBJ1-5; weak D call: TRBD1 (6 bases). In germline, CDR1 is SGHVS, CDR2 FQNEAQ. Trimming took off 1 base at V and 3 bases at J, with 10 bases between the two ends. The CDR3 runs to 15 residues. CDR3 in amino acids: CASSLGTANNQPQHF. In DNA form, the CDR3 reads TGTGCCAGCAGCTTAGGGACAGCCAACAATCAGCCCCAGCATTTT.